This entry features one TCR beta chain sequence. These data originate in a study of blood T cell repertoires in COVID-19. Germline CDR1 reads SGHTA; CDR2 reads FQGNSA. Trimming at V came to 3 bases and at J to 1 base, leaving 6 bases not matched to a gene. CDR3 size: 17 residues. TCRdb's copy holds only in-frame clones and misses some; the assay was immunoSEQ multiplex PCR. This sample has a few hundred thousand clones, with about 81% found just once. This chain links TRBV7-2 with TRBJ2-4; 10 bases align to TRBD1. The sequence came from a man aged 30-40 years with acute COVID-19. The sequencing input was PBMCs or T cells enriched from blood (not recorded which). The CDR3, as DNA: TGTGCCAGCAGCTTCCCCGACAGGGGGCTGGCCAAAAACATTCAGTACTTC. It codes for CASSFPDRGLAKNIQYF.